The 23 T cell receptor beta chains below come from one sample, sequenced in a study of identical twins. Using its own MiXCR run on the 5' RACE reads, TCRdb lists one record per CDR3 protein. Altogether hundreds of thousands of distinct CDR3 sequences are present, around a tenth being singletons, with the ten largest covering 5% to 6.5%. Material for sequencing was memory (CD45RO+) T cells sorted from blood. The receptors were gathered from a woman in her late teens or twenties in good health.

J is TRBJ2-7 and V is TRBV2, with D maybe TRBD2 (5 bases). The CDR3 has 15 amino acids. V gave up 3 bases and J gave up 2 bases, with 14 bases separating them. CDR1 is SNHLY, CDR2 FYNNEI, per germline. CDR3 amino acids: CASSEPPGNTYEQYF. Here the CDR3 DNA reads TGTGCCAGCAGTGAGCCTCCCGGGAACACCTACGAGCAGTACTTC.

CDR3 in amino acids: CASGRYDEQYF. In DNA, the CDR3 is TGCGCCAGCGGACGCTATGACGAGCAGTACTTC. The chain has TRBV10-2 and TRBJ2-7; D is unclear. Germline CDR1 WSHSY, CDR2 SAAADI. V lost 8 bases and J 5 bases, leaving 10 bases between the germline ends. This CDR3 has 11 residues.

This clonotype showed up many times. The CDR3 here is CASSLSGQATYGYTF. The CDR3 DNA reads TGTGCCAGCAGTTTATCCGGACAGGCCACCTATGGCTACACCTTC. This chain connects TRBV12-3 or TRBV12-4 to TRBJ1-2; TRBD1 matches 7 bases. The junction had 7 bases not matched to a gene; V was cut back by 2 bases and J by 4 bases. The CDR3 is made up of 15 amino acids.

This clonotype was seen more than once but under ten times. The rearrangement uses TRBV6-2 or TRBV6-3 and TRBJ2-5; D may correspond to TRBD1 or TRBD2 (6 bases each). The CDR3 covers 15 residues. CDR1 is MNHEY, CDR2 SVGEGT, per germline. Between the trimmed V and J ends, which lost 4 bases and 4 bases, there was a span of 16 bases. CDR3 in amino acids: CASSWGRGEPETQYF. CDR3 nucleotide sequence: TGTGCCAGCAGTTGGGGAAGGGGGGAACCAGAGACCCAGTACTTC.

This clonotype was observed at least ten times. This rearrangement joins TRBV24-1 to TRBJ2-1; no clear D gene. Germline V gives CDR1 KGHDR, CDR2 SFDVKD. The V gene lost 2 bases and the J gene lost 5 bases, with 9 bases spanning the gap. This CDR3 is 14 amino acids long. The CDR3 DNA reads TGTGCCACCAGTGATTCCTGGGCTCACAATGAGCAGTTCTTC. This sequence encodes CATSDSWAHNEQFF.

This clonotype was picked up a small number of times. The chain combines TRBV5-6 with TRBJ2-2, with D possibly TRBD2 on 5 matching bases. The germline gives CDR1 SGHDT, CDR2 YYEEEE. Trimming took 6 bases from V and 3 from J, leaving 18 bases between them. The CDR3 runs to 16 residues. The DNA for the CDR3 is TGTGCCAGCATAACGGGGTGGAGAAGGGACACCGGGGAGCTGTTTTTT. The encoded protein is CASITGWRRDTGELFF. Filled out from reference TRBV5-6 and TRBJ2-2, the complete variable domain reads DAGVTQSPTHLIKTRGQQVTLRCSPKSGHDTVSWYQQALGQGPQFIFQYYEEEERQRGNFPDRFSGHQFPNYSSELNVNALLLGDSALYLCASITGWRRDTGELFFGEGSRLTVL.

This clonotype was picked up many times. The rearrangement links TRBV21-1 to TRBJ2-3; TRBD2 reflects the table's D call only, with no check against the DNA. TRBV21-1 is a pseudogene. The CDR3 runs to 16 residues. CDR3 loop: CASSKCSSESTDTQYF. The CDR3 nucleotides read TGTGCCAGCAGCAAATGTTCTAGCGAGAGCACAGATACGCAGTATTTT.

V and J are TRBV10-3 and TRBJ1-2, with TRBD1 identical over 10 bases. The V gene's germline CDR1 is ENHRY and CDR2 SYGVKD. J gave up 2 bases and V 7 bases, and 1 base lay outside the gene matches. The CDR3 is 13 amino acids. The CDR3 loop is CAITGQGNYGYTF. In DNA form, the CDR3 reads TGTGCCATCACGGGACAGGGGAACTATGGCTACACCTTC.

This sequence joins TRBV20-1 and TRBJ2-3; D uncertain. The CDR3 covers 14 residues. The ends were cut back, 4 bases at V and 4 bases at J, with 15 bases in the middle. Germline CDR1 and CDR2: DFQATT and SNEGSKA (reference sequence). The DNA for the CDR3 is TGCAGTGCTACCACGCGAATGGTCGCAGATACGCAGTATTTT. Protein sequence: CSATTRMVADTQYF.

This clonotype has just a few counts. The chain uses TRBV20-1 and TRBJ1-2; a possible D gene is TRBD1 (5 bases). CDR1 is DFQATT and CDR2 is SNEGSKA in the germline V gene (reference sequence). This CDR3 contains 12 residues. V lost 5 bases and J 2 bases, leaving 9 bases between the germline ends. CDR3 loop: CSAFGDNYGYTF. In nucleotides, the CDR3 is TGCAGTGCTTTCGGGGACAACTATGGCTACACCTTC.

The sample holds a few counts of this clonotype. This CDR3 is CASSWGTGRAETQYF. Here the CDR3 DNA reads TGCGCCAGCAGCTGGGGGACAGGGAGGGCAGAGACCCAGTACTTC. The chain has TRBV5-1 and TRBJ2-5; TRBD1 matches at 9 bases. Germline V gives CDR1 SGHRS, CDR2 YFSETQ. The CDR3 has 15 residues. The ends lost 3 bases at V and 4 bases at J; junction bases unmatched: 7.

This clonotype was found many times. The chain couples TRBV15 to TRBJ2-5, with TRBD2 as a possible D gene (7 bases). This CDR3 has 16 amino acids. Germline CDR1 is LNHNV and CDR2 is YYDKDF (reference sequence). Trimming took off 0 bases at V and 7 bases at J, with 18 bases between the two ends. In nucleotides, the CDR3 is TGTGCCACCAGCAGAGATATGGGGGCCCAGCGGGGGACCCAGTACTTC. As protein: CATSRDMGAQRGTQYF.

This clonotype turned up a few times. The rearrangement links TRBV7-9 to TRBJ2-1; 11 nucleotides match TRBD1. Germline V lookup: CDR1 SEHNR, CDR2 FQNEAQ (reference sequence). The CDR3 spans 17 residues. The V gene end was trimmed by 2 bases and the J gene end by 7 bases; junction bases not matched to a gene: 10. The CDR3 protein is CASSLTEWGDRGNEQFF. The CDR3 DNA reads TGTGCCAGCAGCTTAACAGAGTGGGGGGACAGGGGGAATGAGCAGTTCTTC.

This clonotype was detected many times. This sequence joins TRBV29-1 and TRBJ2-1; D not resolved. V was cut by 1 base and J by 8 bases, with 9 bases left in between. The CDR3 loop spans 12 amino acids. Germline V CDR1 and CDR2: SQVTM, ANQGSEA. For the CDR3, the DNA is TGCAGCGTTGAAGGCGGTGGGGATGAGCAGTTCTTC. It specifies CSVEGGGDEQFF.

This clonotype was observed a few times. The chain uses TRBV3-1 and TRBJ2-7; D is undetermined. V was cut by 1 base and J by 1 base, with 8 bases left in between. Germline lookup yields CDR1 LGHDT and CDR2 YNNKEL (reference sequence). The CDR3 length is 14 residues. CDR3 coding DNA: TGTGCCAGCAGCCAAGTTCCGTCGTCCTACGAGCAGTACTTC. Its translation is CASSQVPSSYEQYF.

This clonotype was detected only a few times. The V call is TRBV7-2, the J call TRBJ1-1; weak D call: TRBD1 (5 bases). Trimming pared 1 base from V and 8 bases from J, leaving 23 bases between. The CDR3 is 17 amino acids. Germline V gene sequence: CDR1 SGHTA, CDR2 FQGNSA. The CDR3 DNA reads TGTGCCAGCAGCTTAGGGGGGGTAGGGAATAGAGGGAGCGAAGCTTTCTTT. This gives the protein CASSLGGVGNRGSEAFF.

V and J are TRBV6-5 and TRBJ2-5, with no clear D. This CDR3 is built from 14 residues. Germline CDR1 is MNHEY and CDR2 is SVGAGI. Trimming removed 0 bases from V and 2 bases from J, with 7 bases in between. The CDR3 reads CASSYSSQQETQYF. The CDR3 DNA reads as TGTGCCAGCAGTTACTCGAGCCAGCAAGAGACCCAGTACTTC.

Many counts were recorded for this clonotype. This chain links TRBV6-5 with TRBJ1-4; D is perhaps TRBD1 (5 bases). This CDR3 comprises 14 residues. Trimming shortened V by 4 bases and J by 7 bases, and 13 bases separated the two germline ends. CDR1 and CDR2 (germline): MNHEY, SVGAGI. This chain's CDR3 is CASSFGGSGEKLFF. The CDR3 region has the DNA TGTGCCAGCAGTTTTGGGGGATCTGGTGAAAAACTGTTTTTT.

This chain uses TRBV12-3 or TRBV12-4 with TRBJ1-2, with D perhaps TRBD1 (6 bases). V lost 10 bases to trimming and J lost 0 bases, with 18 bases between them. The CDR3 covers 15 residues. CDR3 coding DNA: TGTGCCACCTCAAAAGAGGGGGACTCTAACTATGGCTACACCTTC. Its translation is CATSKEGDSNYGYTF.

A few counts support this clonotype. The chain joins TRBV20-1 to TRBJ2-3; D gene uncertain. The germline V gene has CDR1 DFQATT and CDR2 SNEGSKA (reference sequence). This CDR3 comprises 11 residues. Trimming shortened V by 6 bases and J by 6 bases, and 10 bases separated the two germline ends. The CDR3 coding sequence is TGCAGTGCCCACCGAGCGGATACGCAGTATTTT. Translated, it gives CSAHRADTQYF.

This clonotype has a count of ten or more. The chain is built from TRBV30 and TRBJ2-1; 8 bases line up with TRBD2. The CDR3 has 12 amino acids. Germline CDR1 GTSNPN, CDR2 SVGIG (reference sequence). V gave up 4 bases and J gave up 15 bases; unmatched junction bases: 11. As DNA, the CDR3 is TGTGCCTGGAAAACGGGAGGGCCCCTTTCGTTCTTC. Encoded protein: CAWKTGGPLSFF.

This clonotype was observed a handful of times. This chain links TRBV7-9 with TRBJ2-1; possible D gene TRBD1, 5 bases. The CDR3 is 14 residues long. V was pared by 5 bases and J by 7 bases, with 15 bases between. CDR1 and CDR2 (germline): SEHNR, FQNEAQ (reference sequence). The DNA for the CDR3 is TGTGCCAGCAGCCTCCAGACAGTGGCAAATGAGCAGTTCTTC. This sequence encodes CASSLQTVANEQFF.

In its sample, this clonotype was seen a few times. V is TRBV10-2 and J is TRBJ2-1; TRBD2 matches at 9 bases. Germline assignment: CDR1 WSHSY and CDR2 SAAADI. The CDR3 runs 12 residues. After removal of 6 bases from V and 8 bases from J, the junction contained 2 bases not matched to a gene. DNA of the CDR3: TGCGCCAGCAGCCGGACTAGCGATGAGCAGTTCTTC. Its protein product is CASSRTSDEQFF.